These T cell receptor beta chains were read from a single sample in a study of cytomegalovirus exposure and HLA in healthy donors. Clones were sequenced by immunoSEQ multiplex PCR, and TCRdb holds only the in-frame ones, with some missing. The sample lists some 150,000 clones; about 91% were seen once. What was sequenced was PBMCs. All receptors come from a young man in good health and CMV-seropositive. CDR3s include the opening cysteine and the closing phenylalanine or tryptophan. A D gene is named only where the DNA matches it firmly. Where a row states a size, it is once, few, many or the class of an expanded clone; other rows omit it.

v_call,d_call,clone_size,j_call,cdr3_aa,cdr3_nt
TRBV2,-,-,TRBJ1-5,CASSVDSGNQPQHF,TGTGCCAGCAGTGTGGACAGCGGCAATCAGCCCCAGCATTTT
TRBV28,-,-,TRBJ1-3,CASSSLFRGWGNTIYF,TGTGCCAGCAGCTCCCTTTTTAGGGGGTGGGGAAACACCATATATTTT
TRBV6-6,TRBD1,-,TRBJ1-3,CASRGQGVRNTIYF,TGTGCCAGCAGAGGACAGGGCGTGCGAAACACCATATATTTT
TRBV29-1,-,once,TRBJ2-1,CSVGRTDLNEQFF,TGCAGCGTTGGGAGGACAGATTTAAATGAGCAGTTCTTC
TRBV6-5,-,-,TRBJ1-4,CASSLSYSGSNEKLFF,TGTGCCAGCAGTTTGTCTTACTCGGGATCGAATGAAAAACTGTTTTTT
TRBV28,TRBD1,-,TRBJ1-2,CASSSGQGALGGYTF,TGTGCCAGCAGTTCAGGACAGGGGGCGCTTGGGGGCTACACCTTC
TRBV29-1,-,-,TRBJ1-2,CSVLQGDYGYTF,TGCAGCGTGTTACAGGGTGACTATGGCTACACCTTC
TRBV27,TRBD2,-,TRBJ2-3,CASNRAGGFTDTQYF,TGTGCCAGCAATAGAGCGGGGGGCTTCACAGATACGCAGTATTTT
TRBV30,-,once,TRBJ1-5,CAWNSAGINQPQHF,TGTGCCTGGAACTCAGCAGGGATCAATCAGCCCCAGCATTTT
TRBV29-1,-,-,TRBJ1-2,CSVEDRVNGYTF,TGCAGCGTTGAAGATAGAGTGAATGGCTACACCTTC
TRBV5-6,TRBD1,once,TRBJ1-2,CASSTGGVYGYTF,TGTGCCAGCAGCACAGGGGGGGTCTATGGCTACACCTTC
TRBV5-1,-,-,TRBJ1-2,CASSLDSNYGYTF,TGCGCCAGCAGCTTGGACAGCAACTATGGCTACACCTTC
TRBV2,-,-,TRBJ2-5,CASSDRLERGETQYF,TGTGCCAGCAGTGACAGGCTAGAAAGGGGAGAGACCCAGTACTTC
TRBV6-5,-,-,TRBJ1-2,CATFNYGYTF,TGTGCCACGTTTAACTATGGCTACACCTTC
TRBV6-4,-,-,TRBJ1-5,CASSGGNQPQHF,TGTGCCAGCAGTGGCGGCAATCAGCCCCAGCATTTT
TRBV7-9,-,few,TRBJ2-5,CASSWNLAAQETQYF,TGTGCCAGCAGCTGGAATTTGGCGGCCCAAGAGACCCAGTACTTC
TRBV7-2,-,few,TRBJ1-5,CASSLFENQPQHF,TGTGCCAGCAGCCTTTTTGAGAATCAGCCCCAGCATTTT
TRBV30,TRBD2,-,TRBJ2-7,CAWSVSGSSYEQYF,TGTGCCTGGAGTGTTAGCGGGAGTAGTTACGAGCAGTACTTC
TRBV14,-,-,TRBJ2-7,CASSQGGVFSKQYF,TGTGCCAGCAGCCAAGGCGGAGTCTTCAGTAAGCAGTACTTC
TRBV19,TRBD1,-,TRBJ1-2,CATQDRVQHGYTF,TGTGCCACCCAAGACAGGGTCCAGCATGGCTACACCTTC
TRBV6-1,TRBD2,-,TRBJ2-2,CASSWTSGSPGELFF,TGTGCCAGCAGTTGGACTAGCGGGAGCCCCGGGGAGCTGTTTTTT
TRBV11-1,TRBD1,-,TRBJ2-1,CASSQDRGGNEQFF,TGTGCCAGCAGCCAGGACAGGGGAGGGAATGAGCAGTTCTTC
TRBV5-4,-,-,TRBJ2-6,CASSLLLADPSGANVLTF,TGTGCCAGCAGCTTGCTATTAGCGGATCCCTCTGGGGCCAACGTCCTGACTTTC
TRBV7-9,TRBD2,-,TRBJ2-1,CASSLEPGGPVEQFF,TGTGCCAGCAGCTTAGAACCGGGGGGGCCTGTTGAGCAGTTCTTC
TRBV27,-,-,TRBJ2-1,CASSLPGYNEQFF,TGTGCCAGCAGTTTGCCAGGCTACAATGAGCAGTTCTTC